This passage covers 14 T cell receptor beta chains from one sample sequenced in a study of cytomegalovirus exposure and HLA in healthy donors. The PCR had 60 Vbeta and 13 Jbeta primers. Generated by immunoSEQ multiplex PCR, the TCRdb table keeps only in-frame clones and is missing some. The sample holds about 170,000 clones, around 75% seen once. The sample taken for sequencing was PBMCs. These receptor sequences come from a male donor in good health and CMV-seronegative.

On this clone itself: The junction does not match germline at one end; this may be a read error. This specimen includes other DNA sequences encoding the same CDR3. The rearrangement links TRBV6-5 to TRBJ1-1; no clear D gene. Germline CDR1 is MNHEY and CDR2 is SVGAGI. There are 14 residues in the CDR3. This CDR3 reads CASSYSADNTEAFF. The CDR3 DNA reads as TGCGCCAGCAGTTACTCTGCAGATAACACTGAAGCTTTCTTT.

The V call is TRBV7-2, the J call TRBJ2-5, with 11 bases matching TRBD1. The germline V gene encodes CDR1 SGHTA and CDR2 FQGNSA. V trimming: 5 bases; J trimming: 5 bases; junction bases outside the gene matches: 4. The CDR3 is 14 amino acids. For the CDR3, the DNA is TGTGCCAGCAGCCGGACAGGGGGCGCGGAGACCCAGTACTTC. This gives the protein CASSRTGGAETQYF.

V gene TRBV30 combines with J gene TRBJ1-2, with D maybe TRBD1 (6 bases). The CDR3 is 16 residues long. The germline gives CDR1 GTSNPN, CDR2 SVGIG (reference sequence). Trimming removed 4 bases from V and 0 bases from J, with 18 bases in between. In DNA form, the CDR3 reads TGTGCCTGGATTCCACTCGCAGGGGCCTCTAACTATGGCTACACCTTC. Its protein is CAWIPLAGASNYGYTF. The complete variable domain, with remaining parts taken from reference TRBV30 and TRBJ1-2, reads SQTIHQWPATLVQPVGSPLSLECTVEGTSNPNLYWYRQAAGRGLQLLFYSVGIGQISSEVPQNLSASRPQDRQFILSSKKLLLSDSGFYLCAWIPLAGASNYGYTFGSGTRLTVV.

The chain recombines TRBV2 with TRBJ2-5, with a tentative D call TRBD2 (6 bases). The CDR3 consists of 16 residues. From germline, CDR1 is SNHLY and CDR2 FYNNEI. V lost 3 bases and J 4 bases, leaving 18 bases between the germline ends. The DNA for the CDR3 is TGTGCCAGCAGTGAGGGGCTAGCGAGTTTGGGAGAGACCCAGTACTTC. Its translation: CASSEGLASLGETQYF.

The genes are TRBV18 and TRBJ2-1, with 7 bases identical to TRBD2. V was clipped by 4 bases and J by 5 bases; unmatched bases: 2. From germline, CDR1 is KGHSH and CDR2 LQKENI. The CDR3 is 13 amino acids. CDR3 coding DNA: TGTGCCAGCTCACTTAGCGGGCACAATGAGCAGTTCTTC. This encodes CASSLSGHNEQFF.

The chain couples TRBV5-1 to TRBJ2-3, with TRBD2 identical over 11 bases. The CDR3 has 16 residues. CDR1 SGHRS and CDR2 YFSETQ come from the germline V gene. V lost 0 bases to trimming and J lost 5 bases; unmatched junction nucleotides: 5. This CDR3 is CASSLEVSGGGDTQYF. The CDR3 DNA reads as TGCGCCAGCAGCTTGGAGGTTAGCGGGGGGGGAGATACGCAGTATTTT.

V and J are TRBV29-1 and TRBJ1-4, with TRBD1 matching over 9 bases. CDR3 length: 13 residues. Trimming at V came to 6 bases and at J to 8 bases, leaving 7 bases not matched to a gene. CDR1 and CDR2 (germline): SQVTM, ANQGSEA. The CDR3 DNA reads TGCAGCGTCGCGACAGGGGGAGGGGAAAAACTGTTTTTT. Translation: CSVATGGGEKLFF.

CDR3 residues: CASSQAGETQYF. CDR3 in DNA: TGCGCCAGCAGCCAAGCAGGGGAGACCCAGTACTTC. This chain uses TRBV4-1 with TRBJ2-5, with D tentatively TRBD1 (5 bases). The V end was cut by 1 base, the J end by 5 bases, with 5 bases between. The CDR3 totals 12 residues. Germline CDR1 and CDR2: MGHRA and YSYEKL.

The rearrangement joins TRBV5-1 to TRBJ1-1; a weak D match, TRBD1 (5 bases). V shed 3 bases and J shed 2 bases, with 8 bases lying between them. This CDR3 is 13 amino acids long. Per germline, CDR1 SGHRS and CDR2 YFSETQ. CDR3 sequence: CASSWGGNTEAFF. The CDR3 DNA reads TGCGCCAGCAGCTGGGGGGGTAACACTGAAGCTTTCTTT.

This clone has a handful of counts. This chain links TRBV5-4 with TRBJ2-7; TRBD1 matches 9 bases. The germline CDR1 and CDR2 sequences are SGHNT and YYREEE (reference sequence). The CDR3 extends over 14 amino acids. The V gene end was trimmed by 4 bases and the J gene end by 4 bases; junction bases not matched to a gene: 6. The CDR3: CASSPQQGAYEQYF. DNA of the CDR3: TGTGCCAGCAGCCCCCAACAGGGGGCTTACGAGCAGTACTTC.

This sequence joins TRBV18 and TRBJ2-7; D possibly corresponds to TRBD1 (5 bases). The CDR3 consists of 14 residues. Germline CDR1 and CDR2: KGHSH and LQKENI. V was shortened by 3 bases and J by 2 bases, with 11 bases between the two germline ends. The CDR3 spells CASSPKTDPYEQYF. The CDR3 nucleotides read TGTGCCAGCTCACCCAAGACAGACCCCTACGAGCAGTACTTC.

This clone has more than one count but fewer than ten. The CDR3 region has the DNA TGCGCCAGCAGCAAGGGAGACTACAATGAGCAGTTCTTC. This codes for CASSKGDYNEQFF. This chain connects TRBV4-1 to TRBJ2-1; possibly TRBD2 for D (5 bases). The germline CDR1 and CDR2 sequences are MGHRA and YSYEKL. V was pared by 5 bases and J by 3 bases, with 8 bases between. The CDR3 runs 13 residues.

The rearrangement uses TRBV5-4 and TRBJ2-7, with 7 positions matching TRBD1. This CDR3 has 14 amino acids. The V gene's germline CDR1 is SGHNT and CDR2 YYREEE (reference sequence). After removal of 5 bases from V and 5 bases from J, the junction contained 10 bases not matched to a gene. CDR3 residues: CASRDEGAAHEQYF. CDR3 DNA: TGTGCCAGCAGAGATGAGGGGGCGGCGCACGAGCAGTACTTC. The variable domain in full, with the rest retrieved from reference TRBV5-4 and TRBJ2-7, is ETGVTQSPTHLIKTRGQQVTLRCSSQSGHNTVSWYQQALGQGPQFIFQYYREEENGRGNFPPRFSGLQFPNYSSELNVNALELDDSALYLCASRDEGAAHEQYFGPGTRLTVT.

The chain uses TRBV5-6 and TRBJ1-5; TRBD1 aligns across 7 bases. The CDR3 spans 19 residues. Trimming removed 2 bases from V and 0 bases from J; junction bases left unmatched: 14. Germline-derived CDR1 and CDR2 are SGHDT and YYEEEE. The CDR3: CASSFNRDSFSYSNQPQHF. The DNA for the CDR3 is TGTGCCAGCAGCTTTAATCGGGACAGCTTCAGCTATAGCAATCAGCCCCAGCATTTT.